These 9 T cell receptor beta chains were sequenced from one sample in a study of Graves' ophthalmopathy and Graves' hyperthyroidism. From RNA, the CDR3 regions of TCR beta chains were amplified and sequenced. A first-round RT-PCR used HTBI primers, followed by a second-round multiplex PCR. TCRdb itself ran the multiplex PCR reads through MiXCR, one entry per CDR3 protein. The repertoire has approximately 700,000 distinct CDR3 sequences, around 40% of them found once; the top ten carry approximately 43%. The specimen sequenced was peripheral blood. The receptors here all came from an adult man with Graves' ophthalmopathy.

There are many counts of this clonotype. CDR3 in DNA: TGTGCCAGCAGCAGAGGGACATCGGAGGAGCAGTACTTC. It encodes CASSRGTSEEQYF. This rearrangement joins TRBV7-9 to TRBJ2-7, with a weak D call TRBD1 (6 bases). This CDR3 spans 13 amino acids. Between the trimmed V and J ends, which lost 5 bases and 7 bases, there was a span of 15 bases. CDR1 is SEHNR, CDR2 FQNEAQ, per germline (reference sequence).

This clonotype was picked up many times. The V and J genes are TRBV10-3 and TRBJ2-7; 9 bases match TRBD1. The CDR3 runs 13 residues. Trimming removed 10 bases from V and 3 bases from J; junction bases left unmatched: 7. Germline CDR1 is ENHRY and CDR2 is SYGVKD. CDR3 DNA sequence: TGTGCCACCACGCCGGGACAGGGCTACGAGCAGTACTTC. It yields the protein CATTPGQGYEQYF.

J is TRBJ2-7 and V is TRBV7-9; possibly TRBD1 or TRBD2 for D (7 bases each). V was clipped by 5 bases and J by 5 bases, with 19 bases between them. Germline lookup yields CDR1 SEHNR and CDR2 FQNEAQ (reference sequence). CDR3 length equals 15 residues. The CDR3 reads CASSPRGGSGNEQYF. In nucleotides, the CDR3 is TGTGCCAGCAGCCCCAGGGGGGGGAGTGGCAACGAGCAGTACTTC.

The V call is TRBV12-3 or TRBV12-4, the J call TRBJ1-2; D is perhaps TRBD1 (5 bases). The CDR3 loop spans 13 amino acids. Trimming left V 6 bases short and J 8 bases short, with 16 bases between. CDR3 nucleotides: TGTGCCAGCAGCGCCGAGCCAGGGATCGGCTACACCTTC. The encoded protein is CASSAEPGIGYTF.

The chain links TRBV20-1 to TRBJ1-4, with D perhaps matching TRBD1 (6 bases). V gave up 3 bases and J gave up 5 bases, with 13 bases separating them. CDR1 is DFQATT and CDR2 is SNEGSKA in the germline V gene (reference sequence). The CDR3 contains 14 residues. In DNA form, the CDR3 reads TGCAGTGCTAGCGTGGCAGGGGTAAATGAAAAACTGTTTTTT. This encodes CSASVAGVNEKLFF.

The V and J genes are TRBV10-3 and TRBJ2-2, with D perhaps TRBD1 (6 bases). V lost 0 bases and J lost 5, with 16 bases in between. This CDR3 comprises 17 residues. The germline gives CDR1 ENHRY, CDR2 SYGVKD. The CDR3 DNA follows: TGTGCCATCAGTGAGTCGAACAGGGTCAGCATGACCGGGGAGCTGTTTTTT. This encodes CAISESNRVSMTGELFF.

The J gene is TRBJ2-3, the V gene TRBV29-1, with D possibly being TRBD2 (5 bases). From germline, CDR1 is SQVTM and CDR2 ANQGSEA. V was cut by 4 bases and J by 8 bases, with 13 bases left in between. This CDR3 is 12 amino acids long. The CDR3 protein is CSVVVWGATQYF. CDR3 bases: TGCAGCGTTGTAGTTTGGGGAGCTACGCAGTATTTT.

This clonotype has more than one count but fewer than ten. This chain connects TRBV25-1 to TRBJ2-2, with TRBD2 identical over 8 bases. The V gene end was trimmed by 6 bases and the J gene end by 4 bases; junction bases not matched to a gene: 16. Germline-derived CDR1 and CDR2 are MGHDK and SYGVNS. The CDR3 is 18 residues long. The CDR3 bases are TGTGCCAGCAGCCAAGGCCGTTCGGGGGGGTTCAGCACCGGGGAGCTGTTTTTT. Translated, it gives CASSQGRSGGFSTGELFF.

Concerning this clonotype: The conserved phenylalanine or tryptophan is not found at the CDR3 terminus, so this likely reflects a read error. Because the CDR3's place on the DNA is in doubt, the DNA is left out and the CDR3 is given as listed by TCRdb. The chain carries TRBV29-1 and TRBJ2-5. CDR1 SQVTM and CDR2 ANQGSEA come from the germline V gene. The length of the CDR3 is 8 amino acids, counting both ends. The CDR3 spells CSVEDQDR.